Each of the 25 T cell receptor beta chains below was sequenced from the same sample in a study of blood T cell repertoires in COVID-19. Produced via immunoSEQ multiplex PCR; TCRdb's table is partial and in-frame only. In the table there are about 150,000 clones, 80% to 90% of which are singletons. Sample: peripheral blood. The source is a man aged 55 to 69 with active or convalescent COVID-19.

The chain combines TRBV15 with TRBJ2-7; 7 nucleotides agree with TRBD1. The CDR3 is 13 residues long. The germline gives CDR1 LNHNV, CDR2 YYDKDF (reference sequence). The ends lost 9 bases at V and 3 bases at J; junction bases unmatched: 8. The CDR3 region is CATHPAGGYEQYF. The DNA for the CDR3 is TGTGCCACTCATCCGGCAGGGGGCTACGAGCAGTACTTC.

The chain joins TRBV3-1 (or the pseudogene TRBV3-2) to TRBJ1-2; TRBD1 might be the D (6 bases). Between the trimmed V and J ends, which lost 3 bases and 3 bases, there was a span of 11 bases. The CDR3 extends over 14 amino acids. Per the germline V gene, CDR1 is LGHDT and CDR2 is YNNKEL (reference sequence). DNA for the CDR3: TGTGCCAGCAGCCAGAGGACAGAAGACTATGGCTACACCTTC. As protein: CASSQRTEDYGYTF.

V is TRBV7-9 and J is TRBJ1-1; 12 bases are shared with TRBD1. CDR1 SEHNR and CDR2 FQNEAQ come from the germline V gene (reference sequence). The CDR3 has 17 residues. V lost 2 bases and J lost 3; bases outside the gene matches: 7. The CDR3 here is CASSLRDRGRTDTEAFF. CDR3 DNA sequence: TGTGCCAGCAGCTTAAGGGACAGGGGGCGCACGGACACTGAAGCTTTCTTT.

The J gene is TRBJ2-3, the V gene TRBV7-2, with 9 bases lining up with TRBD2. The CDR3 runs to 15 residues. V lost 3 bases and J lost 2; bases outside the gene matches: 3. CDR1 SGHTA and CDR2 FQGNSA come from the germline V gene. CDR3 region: CASSLQRGVTDTQYF. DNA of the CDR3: TGTGCCAGCAGCTTGCAGCGGGGGGTCACAGATACGCAGTATTTT. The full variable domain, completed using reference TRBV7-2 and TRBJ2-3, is GAGVSQSPSNKVTEKGKDVELRCDPISGHTALYWYRQSLGQGLEFLIYFQGNSAPDKSGLPSDRFSAERTGGSVSTLTIQRTQQEDSAVYLCASSLQRGVTDTQYFGPGTRLTVL.

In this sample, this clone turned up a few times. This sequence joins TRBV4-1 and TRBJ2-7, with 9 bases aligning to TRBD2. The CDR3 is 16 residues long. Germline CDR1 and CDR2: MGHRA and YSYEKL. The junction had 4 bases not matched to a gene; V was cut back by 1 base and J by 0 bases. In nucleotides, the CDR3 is TGCGCCAGCAGCCAAGGGCTTAGCGGGAGCTCCTACGAGCAGTACTTC. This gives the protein CASSQGLSGSSYEQYF.

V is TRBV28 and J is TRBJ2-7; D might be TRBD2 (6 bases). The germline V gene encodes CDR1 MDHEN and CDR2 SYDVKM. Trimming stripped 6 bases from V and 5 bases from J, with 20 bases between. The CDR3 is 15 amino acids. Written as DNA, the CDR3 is TGTGCCAGCAGCAGCCGTCAAGGGAGGTTAAACGAGCAGTACTTC. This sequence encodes CASSSRQGRLNEQYF.

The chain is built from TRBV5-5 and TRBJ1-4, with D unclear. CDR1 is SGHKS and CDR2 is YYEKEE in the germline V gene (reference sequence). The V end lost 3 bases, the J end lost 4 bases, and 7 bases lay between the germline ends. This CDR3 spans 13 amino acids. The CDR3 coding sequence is TGTGCCAGCAGCTCCAGGATTAATGAAAAACTGTTTTTT. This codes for CASSSRINEKLFF.

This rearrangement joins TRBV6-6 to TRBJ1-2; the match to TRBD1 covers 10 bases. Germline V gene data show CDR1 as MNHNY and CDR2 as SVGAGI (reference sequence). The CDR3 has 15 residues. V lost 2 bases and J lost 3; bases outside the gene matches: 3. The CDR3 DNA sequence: TGTGCCAGCAGTTACCCGGACAGGGGGTACTATGGCTACACCTTC. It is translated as CASSYPDRGYYGYTF.

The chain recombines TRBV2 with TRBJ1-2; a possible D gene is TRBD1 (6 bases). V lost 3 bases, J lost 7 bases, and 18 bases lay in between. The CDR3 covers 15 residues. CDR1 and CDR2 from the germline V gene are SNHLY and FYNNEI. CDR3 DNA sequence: TGTGCCAGCAGTGATTCCAGCTGGACAGCAGGTGGCTACACCTTC. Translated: CASSDSSWTAGGYTF.

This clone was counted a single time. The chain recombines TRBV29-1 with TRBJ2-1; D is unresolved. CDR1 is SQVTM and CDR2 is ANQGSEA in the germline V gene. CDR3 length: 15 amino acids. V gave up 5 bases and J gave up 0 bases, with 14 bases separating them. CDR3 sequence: CSVSGSLSSYNEQFF. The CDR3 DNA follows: TGCAGCGTTTCCGGGTCTCTGAGCTCCTACAATGAGCAGTTCTTC.

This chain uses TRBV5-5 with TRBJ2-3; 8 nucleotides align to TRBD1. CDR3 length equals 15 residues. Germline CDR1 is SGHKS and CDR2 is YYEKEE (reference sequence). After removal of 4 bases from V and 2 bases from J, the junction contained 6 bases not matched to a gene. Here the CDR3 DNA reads TGTGCCAGCAGCCGACAGGGGATGGTCACAGATACGCAGTATTTT. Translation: CASSRQGMVTDTQYF.

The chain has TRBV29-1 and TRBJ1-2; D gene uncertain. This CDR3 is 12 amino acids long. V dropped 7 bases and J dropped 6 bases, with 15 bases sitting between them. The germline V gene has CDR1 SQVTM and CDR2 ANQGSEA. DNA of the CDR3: TGCAGCGCCCTGGGAGACTCCGATGGCTACACCTTC. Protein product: CSALGDSDGYTF.

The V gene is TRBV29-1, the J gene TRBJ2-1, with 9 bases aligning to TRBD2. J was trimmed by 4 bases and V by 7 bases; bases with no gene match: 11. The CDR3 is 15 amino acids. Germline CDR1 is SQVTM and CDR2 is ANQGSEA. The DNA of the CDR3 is TGCAGCGCTAAATCGCGGGGGGGCCTTTACAATGAGCAGTTCTTC. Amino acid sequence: CSAKSRGGLYNEQFF.

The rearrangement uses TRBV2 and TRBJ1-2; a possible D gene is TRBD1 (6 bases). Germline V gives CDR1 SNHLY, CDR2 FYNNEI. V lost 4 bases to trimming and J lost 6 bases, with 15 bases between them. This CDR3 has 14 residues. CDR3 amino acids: CASSGPYRANGYTF. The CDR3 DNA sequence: TGTGCCAGCAGTGGGCCGTACAGGGCTAATGGCTACACCTTC.

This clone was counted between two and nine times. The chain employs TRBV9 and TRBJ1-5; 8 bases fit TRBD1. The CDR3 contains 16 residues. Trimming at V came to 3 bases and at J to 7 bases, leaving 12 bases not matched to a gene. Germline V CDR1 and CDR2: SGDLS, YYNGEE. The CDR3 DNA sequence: TGTGCCAGCAGCGAGGGGACAGGAGGAAGTGGACAGCCCCAGCATTTT. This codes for CASSEGTGGSGQPQHF.

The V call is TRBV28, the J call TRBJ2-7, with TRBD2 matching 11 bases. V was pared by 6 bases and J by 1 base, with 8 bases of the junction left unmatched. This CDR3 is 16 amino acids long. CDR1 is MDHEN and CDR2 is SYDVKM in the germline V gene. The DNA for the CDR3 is TGTGCCAGCAGGACTAGCGGGAACCAGGGGTCCTACGAGCAGTACTTC. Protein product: CASRTSGNQGSYEQYF.

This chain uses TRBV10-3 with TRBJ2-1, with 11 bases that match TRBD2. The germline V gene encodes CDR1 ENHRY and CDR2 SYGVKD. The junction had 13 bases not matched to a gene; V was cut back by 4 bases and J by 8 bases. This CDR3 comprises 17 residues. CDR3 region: CAISVGGLAGGVDEQFF. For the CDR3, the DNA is TGTGCCATCAGTGTAGGAGGGTTAGCGGGAGGGGTGGATGAGCAGTTCTTC.

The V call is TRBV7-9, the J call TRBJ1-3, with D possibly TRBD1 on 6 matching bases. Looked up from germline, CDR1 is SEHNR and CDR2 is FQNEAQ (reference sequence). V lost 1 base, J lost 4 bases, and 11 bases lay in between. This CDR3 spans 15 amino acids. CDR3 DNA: TGTGCCAGCAGCTTAGTGAGGACAGTCGGAAACACCATATATTTT. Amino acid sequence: CASSLVRTVGNTIYF.

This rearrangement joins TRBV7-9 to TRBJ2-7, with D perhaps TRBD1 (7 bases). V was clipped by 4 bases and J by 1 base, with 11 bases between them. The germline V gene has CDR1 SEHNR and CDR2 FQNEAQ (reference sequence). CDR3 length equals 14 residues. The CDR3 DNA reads TGTGCCAGCAGCTCCCAGGGGGGATCCTACGAGCAGTACTTC. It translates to CASSSQGGSYEQYF. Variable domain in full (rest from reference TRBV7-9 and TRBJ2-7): DTGVSQNPRHKITKRGQNVTFRCDPISEHNRLYWYRQTLGQGPEFLTYFQNEAQLEKSRLLSDRFSAERPKGSFSTLEIQRTEQGDSAMYLCASSSQGGSYEQYFGPGTRLTVT.

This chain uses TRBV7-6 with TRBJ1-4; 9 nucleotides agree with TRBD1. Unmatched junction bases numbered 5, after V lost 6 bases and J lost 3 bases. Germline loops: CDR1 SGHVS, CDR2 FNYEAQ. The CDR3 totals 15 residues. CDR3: CASSYRGRANEKLFF. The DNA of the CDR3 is TGTGCCAGCAGTTACAGGGGGCGAGCTAATGAAAAACTGTTTTTT. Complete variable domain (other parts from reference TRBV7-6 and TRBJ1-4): GAGVSQSPRYKVTKRGQDVALRCDPISGHVSLYWYRQALGQGPEFLTYFNYEAQQDKSGLPNDRFSAERPEGSISTLTIQRTEQRDSAMYRCASSYRGRANEKLFFGSGTQLSVL.

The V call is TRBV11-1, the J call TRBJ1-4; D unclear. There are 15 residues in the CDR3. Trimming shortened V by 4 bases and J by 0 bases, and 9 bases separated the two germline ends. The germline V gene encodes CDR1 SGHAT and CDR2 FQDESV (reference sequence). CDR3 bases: TGTGCCAGCAGCTACGCGGGGACAACTAATGAAAAACTGTTTTTT. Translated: CASSYAGTTNEKLFF.

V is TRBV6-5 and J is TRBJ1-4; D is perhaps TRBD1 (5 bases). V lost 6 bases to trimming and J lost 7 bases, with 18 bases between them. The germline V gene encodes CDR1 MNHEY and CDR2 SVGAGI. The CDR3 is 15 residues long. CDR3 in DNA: TGTGCCAGCAGCGACGGGGGGTCGGGTATTGAAAAACTGTTTTTT. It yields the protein CASSDGGSGIEKLFF.

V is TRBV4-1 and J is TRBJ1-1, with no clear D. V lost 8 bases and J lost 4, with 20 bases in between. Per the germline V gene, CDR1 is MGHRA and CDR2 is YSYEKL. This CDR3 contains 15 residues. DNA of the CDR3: TGCGCCAGCTCGGAAGGCCCAGGTGGGAGCACTGAAGCTTTCTTT. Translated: CASSEGPGGSTEAFF.

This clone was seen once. The CDR3 sequence is CASSLVDRRDYNEQFF. CDR3 sequence (DNA): TGCGCCAGCAGCTTGGTGGACAGGCGAGACTACAATGAGCAGTTCTTC. The J gene is TRBJ2-1, the V gene TRBV5-1; 7 bases fit TRBD1. CDR1 is SGHRS and CDR2 is YFSETQ in the germline V gene. The CDR3 is 16 amino acids. V gave up 0 bases and J gave up 3 bases; unmatched junction bases: 6.

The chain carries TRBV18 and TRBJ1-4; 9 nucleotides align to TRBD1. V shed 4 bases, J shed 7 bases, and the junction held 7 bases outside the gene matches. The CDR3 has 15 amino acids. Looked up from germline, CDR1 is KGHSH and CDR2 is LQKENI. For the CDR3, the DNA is TGTGCCAGCTCACGGCTACAGGGGGCGACTGAAAAACTGTTTTTT. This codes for CASSRLQGATEKLFF. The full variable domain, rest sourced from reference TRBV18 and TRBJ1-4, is NAGVMQNPRHLVRRRGQEARLRCSPMKGHSHVYWYRQLPEEGLKFMVYLQKENIIDESGMPKERFSAEFPKEGPSILRIQQVVRGDSAAYFCASSRLQGATEKLFFGSGTQLSVL.